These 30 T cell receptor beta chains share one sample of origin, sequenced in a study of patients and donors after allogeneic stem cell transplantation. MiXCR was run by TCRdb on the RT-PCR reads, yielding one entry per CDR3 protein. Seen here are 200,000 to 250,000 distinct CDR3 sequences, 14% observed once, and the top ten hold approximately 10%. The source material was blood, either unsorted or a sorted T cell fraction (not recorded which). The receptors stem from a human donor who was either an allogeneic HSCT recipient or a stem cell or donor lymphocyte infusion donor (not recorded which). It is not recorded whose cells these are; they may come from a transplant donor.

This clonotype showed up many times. The DNA of the CDR3 is TGCGCCAGCAGGGTCGGGACTAGCGGATACAATGAGCAGTTCTTC. Translation: CASRVGTSGYNEQFF. V usage is TRBV5-1 and J usage is TRBJ2-1, with 11 nucleotides matching TRBD2. The CDR3 length is 15 residues. Trimming at V came to 5 bases and at J to 4 bases, leaving 5 bases not matched to a gene. The germline V gene has CDR1 SGHRS and CDR2 YFSETQ. The variable domain in full, completed from reference TRBV5-1 and TRBJ2-1, reads KAGVTQTPRYLIKTRGQQVTLSCSPISGHRSVSWYQQTPGQGLQFLFEYFSETQRNKGNFPGRFSGRQFSNSRSEMNVSTLELGDSALYLCASRVGTSGYNEQFFGPGTRLTVL.

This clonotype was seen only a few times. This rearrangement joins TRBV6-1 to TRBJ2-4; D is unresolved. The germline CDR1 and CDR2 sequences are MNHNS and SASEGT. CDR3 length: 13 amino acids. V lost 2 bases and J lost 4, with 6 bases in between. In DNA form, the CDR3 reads TGTGCCAGCAGTGAAAGCCAGAAAAACATTCAGTACTTC. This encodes CASSESQKNIQYF.

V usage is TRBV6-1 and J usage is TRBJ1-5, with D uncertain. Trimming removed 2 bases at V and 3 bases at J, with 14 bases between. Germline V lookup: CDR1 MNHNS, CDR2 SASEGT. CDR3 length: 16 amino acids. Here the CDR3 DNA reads TGTGCCAGCAGTGAACATCGGGCAAGTCACAATCAGCCCCAGCATTTT. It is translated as CASSEHRASHNQPQHF.

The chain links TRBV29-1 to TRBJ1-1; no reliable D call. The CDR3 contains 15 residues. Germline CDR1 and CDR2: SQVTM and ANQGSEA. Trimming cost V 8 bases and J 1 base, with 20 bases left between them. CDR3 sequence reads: CSSSDRSIGNTEAFF. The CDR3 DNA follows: TGCAGCTCCTCCGACCGGTCTATAGGGAACACTGAAGCTTTCTTT.

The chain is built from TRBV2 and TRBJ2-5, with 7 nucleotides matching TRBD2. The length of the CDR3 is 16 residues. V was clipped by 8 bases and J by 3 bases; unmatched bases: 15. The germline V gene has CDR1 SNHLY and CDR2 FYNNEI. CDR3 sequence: CASDSSGRVAEETQYF. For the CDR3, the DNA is TGTGCCAGCGACTCTAGTGGGAGGGTCGCCGAAGAGACCCAGTACTTC. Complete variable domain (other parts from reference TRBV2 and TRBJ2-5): EPEVTQTPSHQVTQMGQEVILRCVPISNHLYFYWYRQILGQKVEFLVSFYNNEISEKSEIFDDQFSVERPDGSNFTLKIRSTKLEDSAMYFCASDSSGRVAEETQYFGPGTRLLVL.

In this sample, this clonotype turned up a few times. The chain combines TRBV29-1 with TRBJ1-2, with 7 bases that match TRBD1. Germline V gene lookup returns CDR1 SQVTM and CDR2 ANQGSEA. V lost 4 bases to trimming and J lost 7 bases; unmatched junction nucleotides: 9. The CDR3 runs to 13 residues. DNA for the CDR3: TGCAGCGTTGGACAGGGCGTAAAGTCTGGCTACACCTTC. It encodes CSVGQGVKSGYTF.

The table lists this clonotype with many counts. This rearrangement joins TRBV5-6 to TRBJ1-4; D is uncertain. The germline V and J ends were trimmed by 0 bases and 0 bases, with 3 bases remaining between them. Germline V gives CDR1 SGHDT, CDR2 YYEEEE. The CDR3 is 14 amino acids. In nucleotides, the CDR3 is TGTGCCAGCAGCTTGGATCCAACTAATGAAAAACTGTTTTTT. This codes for CASSLDPTNEKLFF.

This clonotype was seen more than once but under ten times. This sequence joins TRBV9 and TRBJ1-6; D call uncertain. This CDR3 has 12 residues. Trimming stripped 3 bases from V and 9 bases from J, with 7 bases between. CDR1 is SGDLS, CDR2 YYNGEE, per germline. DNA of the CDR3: TGTGCCAGCAGCGACGGCAGTTCACCCCTCCACTTT. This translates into CASSDGSSPLHF. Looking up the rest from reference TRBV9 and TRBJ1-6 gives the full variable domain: DSGVTQTPKHLITATGQRVTLRCSPRSGDLSVYWYQQSLDQGLQFLIQYYNGEERAKGNILERFSAQQFPDLHSELNLSSLELGDSALYFCASSDGSSPLHFGNGTRLTVT.

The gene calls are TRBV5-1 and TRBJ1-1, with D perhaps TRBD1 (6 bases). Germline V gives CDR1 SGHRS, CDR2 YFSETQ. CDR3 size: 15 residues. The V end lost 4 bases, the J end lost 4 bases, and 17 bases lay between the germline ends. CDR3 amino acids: CASSLQQGGGTEAFF. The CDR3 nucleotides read TGCGCCAGCAGCCTTCAACAGGGCGGGGGCACTGAAGCTTTCTTT.

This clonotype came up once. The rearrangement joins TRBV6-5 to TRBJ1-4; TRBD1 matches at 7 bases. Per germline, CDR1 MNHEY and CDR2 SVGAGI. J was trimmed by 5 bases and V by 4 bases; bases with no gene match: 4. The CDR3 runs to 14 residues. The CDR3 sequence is CASSSGTDNEKLFF. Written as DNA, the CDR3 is TGTGCCAGCAGTTCCGGGACAGACAATGAAAAACTGTTTTTT.

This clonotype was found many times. The CDR3 protein is CASSAGTANNSPLHF. CDR3 nucleotides: TGTGCCAGTAGTGCAGGGACAGCCAATAATTCACCCCTCCACTTT. The chain joins TRBV19 to TRBJ1-6; 7 bases are a match to TRBD1. This CDR3 has 15 residues. The trim removed 5 bases at V and 5 bases at J, leaving 6 bases unmatched. Germline loops: CDR1 LNHDA, CDR2 SQIVND (reference sequence).

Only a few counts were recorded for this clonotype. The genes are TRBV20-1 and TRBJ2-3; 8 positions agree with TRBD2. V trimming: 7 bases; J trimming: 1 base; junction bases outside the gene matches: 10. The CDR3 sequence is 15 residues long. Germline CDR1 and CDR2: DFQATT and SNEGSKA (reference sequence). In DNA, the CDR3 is TGCAGTGTCCCTTCCGGGACTAGAGGCACAGATACGCAGTATTTT. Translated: CSVPSGTRGTDTQYF.

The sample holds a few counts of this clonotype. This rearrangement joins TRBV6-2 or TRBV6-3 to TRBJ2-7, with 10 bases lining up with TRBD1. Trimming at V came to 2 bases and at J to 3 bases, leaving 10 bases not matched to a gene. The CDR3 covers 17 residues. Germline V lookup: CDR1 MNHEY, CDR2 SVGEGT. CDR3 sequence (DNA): TGTGCCAGCAGTTACGGCGGGACAGGGGCGCCGTACTACGAGCAGTACTTC. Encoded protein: CASSYGGTGAPYYEQYF.

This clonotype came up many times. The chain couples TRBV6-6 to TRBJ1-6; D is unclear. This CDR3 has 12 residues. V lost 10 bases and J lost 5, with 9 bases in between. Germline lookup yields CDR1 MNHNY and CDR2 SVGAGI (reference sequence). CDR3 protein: CATLSNNSPLHF. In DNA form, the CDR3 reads TGTGCCACCCTGTCCAATAATTCACCCCTCCACTTT.

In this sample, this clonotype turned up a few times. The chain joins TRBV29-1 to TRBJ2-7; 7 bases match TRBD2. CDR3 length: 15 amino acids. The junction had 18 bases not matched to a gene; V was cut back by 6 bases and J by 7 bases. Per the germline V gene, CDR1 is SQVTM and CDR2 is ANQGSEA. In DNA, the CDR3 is TGCAGCGTCCCAGTCGGGTCAGGGAGGGCTTCGGAGCAGTACTTC. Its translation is CSVPVGSGRASEQYF.

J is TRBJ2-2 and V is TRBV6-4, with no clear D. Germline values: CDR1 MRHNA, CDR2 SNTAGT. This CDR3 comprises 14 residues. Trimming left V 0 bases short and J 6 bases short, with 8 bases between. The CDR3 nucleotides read TGTGCCAGCAGTGACTCGTTAGCCTCCGGGGAGCTGTTTTTT. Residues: CASSDSLASGELFF.

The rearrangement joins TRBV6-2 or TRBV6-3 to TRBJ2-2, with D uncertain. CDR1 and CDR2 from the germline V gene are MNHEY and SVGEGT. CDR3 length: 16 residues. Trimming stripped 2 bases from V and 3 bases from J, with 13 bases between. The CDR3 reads CASSYRKASDTGELFF. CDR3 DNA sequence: TGTGCCAGCAGTTACCGCAAAGCTTCGGACACCGGGGAGCTGTTTTTT.

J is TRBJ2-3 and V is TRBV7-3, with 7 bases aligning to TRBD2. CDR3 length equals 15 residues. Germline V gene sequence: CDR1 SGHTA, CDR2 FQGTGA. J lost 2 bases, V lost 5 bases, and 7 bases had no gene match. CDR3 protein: CASSRGLDLTDTQYF. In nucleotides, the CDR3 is TGTGCCAGCAGCCGTGGACTAGATCTCACAGATACGCAGTATTTT.

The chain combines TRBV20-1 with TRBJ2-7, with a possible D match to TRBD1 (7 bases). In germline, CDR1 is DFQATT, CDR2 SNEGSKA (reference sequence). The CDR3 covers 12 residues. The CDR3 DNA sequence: TGCAGGGTGGAGGGACAGTTCCACGAGCAGTACTTC. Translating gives CRVEGQFHEQYF.

DNA for the CDR3: TGTGCCAGCAGTGCGCTGCCTAGCGGGGGCCGGGGGGAGACCCAGTACTTC. It translates to CASSALPSGGRGETQYF. The chain has TRBV6-2 or TRBV6-3 and TRBJ2-5; TRBD2 matches 10 bases. V shed 5 bases and J 5 bases; nucleotides not matched to a gene: 14. The CDR3 has 17 residues. The germline gives CDR1 MNHEY, CDR2 SVGEGT.

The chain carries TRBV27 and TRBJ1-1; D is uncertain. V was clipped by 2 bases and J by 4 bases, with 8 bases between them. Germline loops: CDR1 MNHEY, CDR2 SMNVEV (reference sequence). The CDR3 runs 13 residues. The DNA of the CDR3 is TGTGCCAGCAGTTTAATACTTTCCACTGAAGCTTTCTTT. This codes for CASSLILSTEAFF.

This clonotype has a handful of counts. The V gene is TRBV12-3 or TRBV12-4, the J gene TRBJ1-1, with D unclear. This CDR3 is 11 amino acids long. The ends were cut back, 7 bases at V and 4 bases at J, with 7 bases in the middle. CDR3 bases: TGTGCCAGCACCCTGGGCACTGAAGCTTTCTTT. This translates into CASTLGTEAFF.

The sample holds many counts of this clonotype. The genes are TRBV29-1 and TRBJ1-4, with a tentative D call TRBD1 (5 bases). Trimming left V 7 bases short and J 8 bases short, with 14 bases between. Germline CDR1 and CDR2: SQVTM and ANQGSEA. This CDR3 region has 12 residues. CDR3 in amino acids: CSAGGKGEKLFF. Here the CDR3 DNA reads TGCAGCGCCGGCGGCAAGGGGGAAAAACTGTTTTTT.

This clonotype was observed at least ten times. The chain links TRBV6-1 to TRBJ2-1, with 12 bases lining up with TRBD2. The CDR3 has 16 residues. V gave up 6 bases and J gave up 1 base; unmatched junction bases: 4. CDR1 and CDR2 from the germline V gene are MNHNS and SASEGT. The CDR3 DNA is TGTGCCAGCAGAACCGGACTAGCGGGGTCCTACAATGAGCAGTTCTTC. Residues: CASRTGLAGSYNEQFF.

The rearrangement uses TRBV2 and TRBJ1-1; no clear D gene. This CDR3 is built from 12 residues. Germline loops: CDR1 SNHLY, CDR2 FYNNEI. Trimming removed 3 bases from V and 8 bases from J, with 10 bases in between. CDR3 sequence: CASSEEFGEAFF. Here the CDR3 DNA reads TGTGCCAGCAGTGAGGAGTTCGGAGAAGCTTTCTTT.

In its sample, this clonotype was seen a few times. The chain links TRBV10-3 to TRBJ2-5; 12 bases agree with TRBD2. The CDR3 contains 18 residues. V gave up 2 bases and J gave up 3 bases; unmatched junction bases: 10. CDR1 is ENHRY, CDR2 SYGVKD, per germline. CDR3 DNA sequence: TGTGCCATCAGTGAGCCCAGCCAGAGACTAGCGGGAGAAGAGACCCAGTACTTC. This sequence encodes CAISEPSQRLAGEETQYF.

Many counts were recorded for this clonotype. In DNA form, the CDR3 reads TGTGCCAGCAGCGTAGCCGTACAGGCCGCCGACCAAGAGACCCAGTACTTC. As protein: CASSVAVQAADQETQYF. This chain uses TRBV9 with TRBJ2-5, with D tentatively TRBD1 (5 bases). The CDR3 has 17 residues. V lost 0 bases and J 0 bases, leaving 15 bases between the germline ends. In germline, CDR1 is SGDLS, CDR2 YYNGEE.

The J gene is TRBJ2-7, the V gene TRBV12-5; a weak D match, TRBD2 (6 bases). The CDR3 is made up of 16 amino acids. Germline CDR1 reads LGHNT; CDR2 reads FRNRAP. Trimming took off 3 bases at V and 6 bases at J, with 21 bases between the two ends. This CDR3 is CASGFYPDGRGSEQYF. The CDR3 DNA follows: TGTGCTAGTGGTTTCTACCCGGACGGACGGGGGAGCGAGCAGTACTTC. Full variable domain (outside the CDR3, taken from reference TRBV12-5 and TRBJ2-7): DARVTQTPRHKVTEMGQEVTMRCQPILGHNTVFWYRQTMMQGLELLAYFRNRAPLDDSGMPKDRFSAEMPDATLATLKIQPSEPRDSAVYFCASGFYPDGRGSEQYFGPGTRLTVT.

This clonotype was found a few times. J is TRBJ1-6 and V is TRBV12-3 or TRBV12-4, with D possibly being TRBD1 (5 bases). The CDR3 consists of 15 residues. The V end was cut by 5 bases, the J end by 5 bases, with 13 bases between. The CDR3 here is CASSLRGSDNSPLHF. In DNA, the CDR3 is TGTGCCAGCAGTCTTAGGGGTAGTGATAATTCACCCCTCCACTTT.

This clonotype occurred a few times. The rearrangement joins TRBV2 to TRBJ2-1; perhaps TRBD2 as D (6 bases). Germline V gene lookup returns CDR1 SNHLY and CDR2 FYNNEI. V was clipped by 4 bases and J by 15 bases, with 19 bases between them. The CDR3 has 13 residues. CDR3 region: CASSGGDHLTWFF. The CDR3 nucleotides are TGTGCCAGCAGTGGCGGGGACCACCTCACGTGGTTCTTC.